Listed here is a single TCR beta chain. This receptor's antigen is unknown. One junction end does not reproduce the germline sequence, and a read error may be involved. Sequenced using an Illumina HiSeq 2500. Quantitative 5'-RACE with molecular barcodes was used to prepare TCR beta libraries. For the original study's pipeline: A new computational method, built on a probabilistic model of VDJ rearrangement, was used to identify disease-linked TCR variants. TCRdb's own reprocessing of the public reads used fastp at Q25 and MiXCR and kept productive beta chains. Duplicate CDR3 protein sequences are folded into a single record with the most common DNA and genes. The authors' filters were not applied to this entry. The sample table lists some 340,000 distinct CDR3 sequences, 14% to 15% of them with a count of one. The ten biggest clones cover around 0.99% of the sample. These data are taken from a study of CD8 T cells in ankylosing spondylitis (dated by TCRdb to about 2017). Regarding the research as a whole: To find TCR variants linked to disease, the study profiled T cell receptor beta repertoires in ankylosing spondylitis patients and healthy donors. The full study cohort comprised 25 or so ankylosing spondylitis patients and 110 or so healthy donors. Peripheral blood was sampled, and synovial fluid was additionally collected from ankylosing spondylitis patients. What the study reported, not specific to this receptor: In peripheral blood, the disease-linked clones were found at relatively low frequencies and had a CD8+ phenotype. Some TCR beta motif variants had previously been reported in synovial fluid and blood of reactive arthritis patients, which suggested common disease-initiation mechanisms. Blood from ankylosing spondylitis patients appeared to be characterized by a TCR beta motif composed of eight highly homologous amino acid variants. Significant enrichment of the disease-linked clones was reported in matched synovial fluid samples from ankylosing spondylitis patients.

As encoded in the germline V gene, CDR1 is SGHRS while CDR2 is YFSETQ. The CDR3 holds 15 amino acids from the cysteine to the phenylalanine. CDR3 DNA only is kept here, 45 bases in frame from base 1. The chain couples TRBV5-1 to TRBJ1-1; a weak D assignment points to TRBD1 (5 bases agree). This clonotype was obtained from a male donor with ankylosing spondylitis or in good health (not recorded which). The sequencing input was blood, either unsorted or a sorted T cell fraction (not recorded which). In nucleotide form, the sequence is TGCGCCAGCACCTTGGGACCTACAGGGAACACTGAAGCTTTCTTT. This encodes CASTLGPTGNTEAFF.